This T cell receptor beta chain was sequenced for a study of T cell changes during pregnancy in multiple sclerosis. Germline V gives CDR1 SEHNR, CDR2 FQNEAQ (reference sequence). The V end was cut by 2 bases, the J end by 15 bases, with 11 bases between. CDR3 size: 12 residues. Repertoires were generated with immunoSEQ multiplex PCR, while TCRdb's copy carries only in-frame clones and drops some. The table lists approximately 60,000 clones, approximately 91% of them singletons. The receptor comes from a female donor with multiple sclerosis, enrolled in a pregnancy study. Sequencing was performed on peripheral blood, taken in the second trimester of pregnancy. The chain carries TRBV7-9 and TRBJ1-6; D is unclear. CDR3: CASSLPGSDLHF. The CDR3 DNA reads TGTGCCAGCAGCTTACCAGGCTCGGACCTCCACTTT. Combining the CDR3 with reference TRBV7-9 and TRBJ1-6 gives the whole variable domain DTGVSQNPRHKITKRGQNVTFRCDPISEHNRLYWYRQTLGQGPEFLTYFQNEAQLEKSRLLSDRFSAERPKGSFSTLEIQRTEQGDSAMYLCASSLPGSDLHFGNGTRLTVT.